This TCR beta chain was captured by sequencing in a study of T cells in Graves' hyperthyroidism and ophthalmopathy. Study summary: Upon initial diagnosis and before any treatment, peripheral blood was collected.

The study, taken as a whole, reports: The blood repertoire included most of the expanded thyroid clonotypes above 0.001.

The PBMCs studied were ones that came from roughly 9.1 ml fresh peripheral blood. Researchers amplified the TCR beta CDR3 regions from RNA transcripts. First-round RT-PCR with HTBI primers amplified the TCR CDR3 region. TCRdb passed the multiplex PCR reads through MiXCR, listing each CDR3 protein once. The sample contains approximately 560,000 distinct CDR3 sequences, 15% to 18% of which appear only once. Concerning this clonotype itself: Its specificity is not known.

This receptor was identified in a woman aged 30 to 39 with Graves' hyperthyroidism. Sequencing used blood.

DNA of the CDR3: TGTGCCAGCAGCTTTGTAGCGGGAGGGGAAAACACCGGGGAGCTGTTTTTT. It encodes CASSFVAGGENTGELFF. This chain links TRBV5-5 with TRBJ2-2; 11 bases fit TRBD2. The V and J ends lost 2 bases and 2 bases, in that order; junction bases with no gene match: 5. CDR1 is SGHKS, CDR2 YYEKEE, per germline (reference sequence). The CDR3 contains 17 residues. Complete variable domain (other parts from reference TRBV5-5 and TRBJ2-2): DAGVTQSPTHLIKTRGQQVTLRCSPISGHKSVSWYQQVLGQGPQFIFQYYEKEERGRGNFPDRFSARQFPNYSSELNVNALLLGDSALYLCASSFVAGGENTGELFFGEGSRLTVL.